The clone carrying this T cell receptor (beta chain) showed up many times. The data are from a study of blood T cell repertoires in COVID-19. Overall study: There were acute and convalescent COVID-19 samples, and they came from the United States, Italy and Spain. PBMCs, B-cell-depleted T cells, or T cells were the source of the cDNA or gDNA that made up the material.

In the authors' workflow: Amplification from reference gene primers served as the basis for estimated nucleated cell counts. Clones were sequenced by immunoSEQ multiplex PCR, and TCRdb holds only the in-frame ones, with some missing. The V and J calls and the clone size are those of that table, but D and trimming were determined from the DNA. This table holds roughly 130,000 clones, 84% found once. The sequenced sample consisted of peripheral blood. The TCR was taken from a woman aged 25-40 years who had recovered from COVID-19.

The CDR3 sequence: CASSFGGGGTGELFF. The CDR3 nucleotides read TGTGCCAGCAGTTTTGGGGGAGGCGGCACCGGGGAGCTGTTTTTT. This sequence joins TRBV28 and TRBJ2-2; D might be TRBD2 (6 bases). The CDR3 runs 15 residues. Trimming stripped 3 bases from V and 4 bases from J, with 12 bases between. Germline V gene data show CDR1 as MDHEN and CDR2 as SYDVKM.